This is a list of T cell receptor beta chains from one sample in a study of blood T cell repertoires in COVID-19. Generated by immunoSEQ multiplex PCR, the TCRdb table keeps only in-frame clones and is missing some. The sample shows some 30,000 clones, 85% of them seen only once. The source material was peripheral blood. The source of these receptors is a man in his fifties or sixties with active COVID-19. The CDR3 runs from the conserved cysteine through the conserved F or W. D genes are given only for firm matches. For some rows the clone size is stated as once, few or many, or as a class when expanded; others skip it.

j_call	v_call	d_call	clone_size	cdr3_aa	cdr3_nt
TRBJ1-5	TRBV7-2	TRBD1	-	CASSTRDRNQPQHF	TGTGCCAGCAGCACCCGGGACAGGAATCAGCCCCAGCATTTT
TRBJ2-5	TRBV9	TRBD1	-	CASSPWTGEETQYF	TGTGCCAGCAGCCCTTGGACAGGGGAAGAGACCCAGTACTTC
TRBJ2-2	TRBV10-3	TRBD2	-	CAISGLGLAGTGELFF	TGTGCCATCAGTGGGTTGGGACTAGCGGGAACCGGGGAGCTGTTTTTT
TRBJ2-7	TRBV10-3	TRBD2	-	CAISAGASYEQYF	TGTGCCATCTCCGCGGGAGCGTCCTACGAGCAGTACTTC
TRBJ2-7	TRBV28	-	-	CASTPGSSYEQYF	TGTGCCAGCACCCCGGGTAGCTCCTACGAGCAGTACTTC
TRBJ2-4	TRBV27	TRBD2	once	CASSRLAGEINIQYF	TGTGCCAGCAGCCGCCTAGCGGGAGAGATAAACATTCAGTACTTC
TRBJ2-2	TRBV5-1	-	-	CASSLGLANTGELFF	TGCGCCAGCAGCTTGGGACTAGCGAACACCGGGGAGCTGTTTTTT
TRBJ2-1	TRBV10-2	TRBD2	-	CASSGIAGGNEQFF	TGCGCCAGCAGCGGGATAGCGGGAGGCAATGAGCAGTTCTTC
TRBJ1-1	TRBV6-5	-	-	CASSYEGGVGDTEAFF	TGTGCCAGCAGCTACGAGGGAGGAGTGGGTGACACTGAAGCTTTCTTT
TRBJ1-4	TRBV14	-	-	CASSRGRGAANEKLFF	TGTGCCAGCAGCCGAGGACGGGGTGCGGCTAATGAAAAACTGTTTTTT
TRBJ2-5	TRBV4-2	TRBD2	-	CASSHETSSVETQYF	TGTGCCAGCAGCCATGAGACTAGCAGCGTGGAGACCCAGTACTTC
TRBJ1-1	TRBV15	-	-	CATSRGGRVNTEAFF	TGTGCCACCAGCAGAGGGGGCAGGGTGAACACTGAAGCTTTCTTT
TRBJ2-3	TRBV7-8	-	few	CASSFKGLLAVTQYF	TGTGCCAGCAGCTTTAAGGGCTTACTAGCCGTCACGCAGTATTTT
TRBJ2-3	TRBV28	TRBD1	-	CASRAGGEADTQYF	TGTGCCAGCCGAGCAGGGGGCGAGGCAGATACGCAGTATTTT
TRBJ1-6	TRBV25-1	TRBD1	-	CASSRQGTSPLHF	TGTGCCAGCAGTCGACAGGGTACCTCACCCCTCCACTTT
TRBJ2-2	TRBV19	TRBD2	-	CASSIGTRNTGELFF	TGTGCCAGTAGTATAGGGACTAGGAACACCGGGGAGCTGTTTTTT
TRBJ2-7	TRBV15	TRBD2	-	CATSRDTSGSREQYF	TGTGCCACCAGCAGAGATACTAGCGGGAGTCGCGAGCAGTACTTC
TRBJ1-2	TRBV19	TRBD1	-	CASSRDSGSGGYTF	TGTGCCAGTAGTCGGGACAGCGGGTCGGGCGGCTACACCTTC
TRBJ2-1	TRBV4-2	-	-	CASSHGERNNEQFF	TGTGCCAGCAGCCATGGGGAGCGGAACAATGAGCAGTTCTTC
TRBJ2-7	TRBV7-2	TRBD2	-	CASREPGLAVYEQYF	TGTGCCAGCAGAGAGCCGGGACTAGCGGTCTACGAGCAGTACTTC
TRBJ1-5	TRBV27	-	-	CASSDRLNQPQHF	TGTGCCAGCAGCGACAGGCTGAATCAGCCCCAGCATTTT
TRBJ1-3	TRBV29-1	-	-	CSVDLSRTGNTIYF	TGCAGCGTTGACCTTTCACGGACTGGAAACACCATATATTTT
TRBJ2-7	TRBV11-2	TRBD1	-	CASSLWDSGPYEQYF	TGTGCCAGCAGCTTATGGGACAGTGGCCCTTACGAGCAGTACTTC
TRBJ1-6	TRBV28	TRBD1	-	CASSLLRGRRGTQGSPLHF	TGTGCCAGCAGTTTATTGAGGGGGCGCAGGGGAACGCAGGGTTCACCCCTCCACTTT
TRBJ2-1	TRBV4-1	TRBD2	once	CASSQEGWTSGSNEQFF	TGCGCCAGCAGCCAAGAAGGTTGGACTAGCGGGAGCAATGAGCAGTTCTTC
TRBJ1-2	TRBV27	-	once	CASSFRSGVGYTF	TGTGCCAGCAGTTTTAGGTCCGGGGTGGGCTACACCTTC
TRBJ2-1	TRBV6-6	-	-	CASSYEITLEQFF	TGTGCCAGCAGTTACGAGATTACCCTCGAGCAGTTCTTC
TRBJ2-5	TRBV18	-	-	CASSGTPQETQYF	TGTGCCAGCTCTGGGACACCTCAAGAGACCCAGTACTTC
TRBJ2-5	TRBV28	TRBD2	-	CASSGLAGGLGETQYF	TGTGCCAGCAGTGGACTAGCGGGAGGGCTCGGTGAGACCCAGTACTTC
TRBJ2-7	TRBV9	-	-	CASSVAGGWEQYF	TGTGCCAGCAGCGTAGCGGGGGGCTGGGAGCAGTACTTC
TRBJ2-7	TRBV7-3	-	-	CASSLGRASEQYF	TGTGCCAGCAGCTTAGGTCGTGCCAGCGAGCAGTACTTC
TRBJ1-5	TRBV13	-	-	CASSFRYQPQHF	TGTGCCAGCAGCTTCCGGTACCAGCCCCAGCATTTT
TRBJ2-1	TRBV7-8	-	-	CASSLALMGHNEQFF	TGTGCCAGCAGCTTAGCGCTCATGGGCCACAATGAGCAGTTCTTC
TRBJ1-6	TRBV5-1	-	-	CASSTNGDRPLHF	TGCGCCAGCAGCACCAATGGAGATAGGCCCCTCCACTTT
TRBJ1-1	TRBV6-5	TRBD1	-	CASSYPGQAKAFF	TGTGCCAGCAGTTACCCTGGACAGGCAAAAGCTTTCTTT
TRBJ2-7	TRBV6-2/TRBV6-3	TRBD1	-	CASSYTGTGGYEQYF	TGTGCCAGCAGTTACACCGGGACAGGGGGTTACGAGCAGTACTTC